One and the same sample provided the 22 T cell receptor beta chains below, sequenced in a study of OX40 agonist ivuxolimab in advanced cancers. Produced via immunoSEQ multiplex PCR; TCRdb's table is partial and in-frame only. The table lists tens of thousands of clones, 70% to 85% of them singletons. The sample in question was CD4+ or CD8+ T cells sorted from blood, obtained in a trial of the OX40 agonist ivuxolimab. The receptors shown here come from an adult with an advanced solid tumor such as melanoma, head and neck, liver or kidney cancer.

The table lists this clone with a few counts. The chain recombines TRBV6-1 with TRBJ2-6, with a possible D match to TRBD1 (5 bases). Germline loops: CDR1 MNHNS, CDR2 SASEGT. This CDR3 contains 15 residues. Trimming took 6 bases from V and 2 from J, leaving 11 bases between them. The CDR3 coding sequence is TGTGCCAGCAGACAGGACCCCACTGGGGCCAACGTCCTGACTTTC. Translated: CASRQDPTGANVLTF.

Points on this clone: A read error may account for a junction end that differs from germline. The V gene is TRBV6-5, the J gene TRBJ2-7, with D maybe TRBD1 (6 bases). Germline V lookup: CDR1 MNHEY, CDR2 SVGAGI. CDR3 size: 12 residues. CDR3 DNA: TGTGCCAGCAGTTCCCAAACTAGGGGGAGTGACTTC. Its protein is CASSSQTRGSDF.

This chain joins TRBV11-2 and TRBJ2-5; D unresolved. The CDR3 sequence is 13 residues long. The germline V and J ends were trimmed by 1 base and 2 bases, with 5 bases remaining between them. CDR1 and CDR2 from the germline V gene are SGHAT and FQNNGV. The chain's CDR3 is CASSLGWQETQYF. CDR3 DNA: TGTGCCAGCAGCTTAGGGTGGCAAGAGACCCAGTACTTC.

In nucleotides, the CDR3 is TGCGCCAGCAGCCAAGATAACGGCGGGGCCGGCTCGAAGACCCAGTACTTC. It translates to CASSQDNGGAGSKTQYF. This chain joins TRBV4-3 and TRBJ2-5; tentative D call: TRBD2 (6 bases). Germline values: CDR1 LGHNA, CDR2 YSLEER. Trimming removed 0 bases from V and 6 bases from J, with 20 bases in between. This CDR3 has 17 amino acids.

The chain has TRBV7-2 and TRBJ1-2; TRBD1 agrees at 7 bases. The germline V gene has CDR1 SGHTA and CDR2 FQGNSA. V lost 5 bases to trimming and J lost 4 bases; unmatched junction nucleotides: 7. The CDR3 is made up of 14 amino acids. The CDR3 nucleotides read TGTGCCAGCAGCGGACAGGACAGGTCCTATGGCTACACCTTC. Residues: CASSGQDRSYGYTF.

The chain carries TRBV5-4 and TRBJ1-2; TRBD1 is a possible D gene (6 bases). This CDR3 comprises 14 residues. V was pared by 0 bases and J by 2 bases, with 8 bases between. The V gene's germline CDR1 is SGHNT and CDR2 YYREEE (reference sequence). CDR3 nucleotide sequence: TGTGCCAGCAGCTTGGAAACAGGGAACTATGGCTACACCTTC. Translating gives CASSLETGNYGYTF.

This clone was seen a few times. V usage is TRBV29-1 and J usage is TRBJ2-5; perhaps D is TRBD1 or TRBD2 (6 bases each). CDR3 length equals 12 residues. Germline V gives CDR1 SQVTM, CDR2 ANQGSEA. V gave up 4 bases and J gave up 5 bases, with 11 bases separating them. The CDR3 is CSVAGAGETQYF. The CDR3 region has the DNA TGCAGCGTTGCGGGGGCGGGGGAGACCCAGTACTTC.

The chain carries TRBV9 and TRBJ1-6; tentatively, D is TRBD1 (5 bases). The CDR3 spans 18 residues. Per the germline V gene, CDR1 is SGDLS and CDR2 is YYNGEE. V lost 3 bases to trimming and J lost 4 bases, with 20 bases between them. CDR3 amino acids: CASSETGDLFLYNSPLHF. The CDR3 DNA sequence: TGTGCCAGCAGCGAAACAGGAGACTTATTCTTGTATAATTCACCCCTCCACTTT.

Concerning this clone: This may be a read error, as it is one base from a much larger clone. This chain uses TRBV29-1 with TRBJ1-3; D gene unclear. The CDR3 covers 13 residues. V lost 5 bases, J lost 2 bases, and 10 bases lay in between. The V gene's germline CDR1 is SQVTM and CDR2 ANQGSEA. For the CDR3, the DNA is TGCAGCGTTATGAAGGGAGCTGGAAACACCATATATTTT. This sequence encodes CSVMKGAGNTIYF.

The chain employs TRBV19 and TRBJ2-3; 8 bases line up with TRBD1. The CDR3 runs to 15 residues. With 7 bases clipped from V and 5 bases from J, the junction kept 11 bases outside the gene matches. Germline V lookup: CDR1 LNHDA, CDR2 SQIVND (reference sequence). The CDR3 coding sequence is TGTGCCAGTACCGACAGGGGTTACTCAAGAGATACGCAGTATTTT. It encodes CASTDRGYSRDTQYF.

J is TRBJ1-1 and V is TRBV4-3; D gene ambiguous. In germline, CDR1 is LGHNA, CDR2 YSLEER. V was shortened by 4 bases and J by 1 base, with 7 bases between the two germline ends. The CDR3 contains 13 residues. DNA of the CDR3: TGCGCCAGCAGCCGGGCGGAGAACACTGAAGCTTTCTTT. Translating it yields CASSRAENTEAFF.

In this sample, this clone turned up once. This chain links TRBV2 with TRBJ1-5; perhaps TRBD1 as D (6 bases). CDR1 is SNHLY and CDR2 is FYNNEI in the germline V gene. CDR3 size: 15 residues. Trimming left V 2 bases short and J 4 bases short, with 12 bases between. CDR3 protein: CASSESGARNQPQHF. Here the CDR3 DNA reads TGTGCCAGCAGTGAATCGGGGGCGCGAAATCAGCCCCAGCATTTT.

The CDR3 DNA reads TGTGCCAGCAGTTTATGGACAGGCGGCGAGCAGTACTTC. This encodes CASSLWTGGEQYF. The rearrangement links TRBV6-5 to TRBJ2-7; 7 positions agree with TRBD1. With 4 bases clipped from V and 6 bases from J, the junction kept 6 bases outside the gene matches. Germline CDR1 reads MNHEY; CDR2 reads SVGAGI. The CDR3 spans 13 residues.

The chain recombines TRBV2 with TRBJ2-7; TRBD2 agrees at 11 bases. This CDR3 region has 13 residues. J lost 6 bases, V lost 6 bases, and 4 bases had no gene match. In germline, CDR1 is SNHLY, CDR2 FYNNEI. The CDR3 region is CASRETSGIEQYF. The CDR3 region has the DNA TGTGCCAGCAGGGAGACTAGCGGGATCGAGCAGTACTTC.

The chain couples TRBV2 to TRBJ1-5; TRBD1 agrees at 7 bases. CDR1 is SNHLY and CDR2 is FYNNEI in the germline V gene. The CDR3 runs to 15 residues. The ends lost 1 base at V and 7 bases at J; junction bases unmatched: 7. CDR3 protein: CASSEESGGSQPQHF. The CDR3 region has the DNA TGTGCCAGCAGTGAAGAGTCAGGGGGATCCCAGCCCCAGCATTTT.

The V call is TRBV6-5, the J call TRBJ2-7; D call uncertain. This CDR3 spans 12 amino acids. Per germline, CDR1 MNHEY and CDR2 SVGAGI. The ends were cut back, 5 bases at V and 3 bases at J, with 8 bases in the middle. CDR3 in amino acids: CASSVSIYEQYF. The DNA for the CDR3 is TGTGCCAGCAGTGTTTCAATCTACGAGCAGTACTTC.

This clone was counted only a few times. The same CDR3 can be traced to other DNA sequences in this sample. V and J are TRBV7-2 and TRBJ1-1; D call uncertain. There are 14 residues in the CDR3. The germline CDR1 and CDR2 sequences are SGHTA and FQGNSA. The V end was cut by 3 bases, the J end by 1 base, with 9 bases between. Here the CDR3 DNA reads TGTGCCAGCAGCTTTGGTATGGGGAACACTGAAGCTTTCTTT. Amino acids: CASSFGMGNTEAFF.

This clone was found a few times. V usage is TRBV25-1 and J usage is TRBJ1-5, with no clear D. Germline V lookup: CDR1 MGHDK, CDR2 SYGVNS. Deletions cut 3 bases from V and 9 bases from J, with 15 bases between. The CDR3 has 14 amino acids. The CDR3 reads CASSDPDGATPQHF. The CDR3 DNA reads as TGTGCCAGCAGTGACCCGGACGGTGCGACGCCCCAGCATTTT. Drawing the rest from reference TRBV25-1 and TRBJ1-5, the complete variable domain is EADIYQTPRYLVIGTGKKITLECSQTMGHDKMYWYQQDPGMELHLIHYSYGVNSTEKGDLSSESTVSRIRTEHFPLTLESARPSHTSQYLCASSDPDGATPQHFGDGTRLSIL.

The chain couples TRBV7-8 to TRBJ2-3; D is undetermined. CDR1 and CDR2 from the germline V gene are SGHVS and FQNEAQ. Between the trimmed V and J ends, which lost 1 base and 4 bases, there was a span of 6 bases. This CDR3 comprises 13 residues. DNA for the CDR3: TGTGCCAGCAGCTTAGTGCCTGCAGATACGCAGTATTTT. As protein: CASSLVPADTQYF.

CDR3 residues: CATSRGSSINEKLFF. In DNA, the CDR3 is TGTGCCACCAGCAGAGGGTCCTCAATTAATGAAAAACTGTTTTTT. The chain combines TRBV15 with TRBJ1-4, with unresolved D. Germline V lookup: CDR1 LNHNV, CDR2 YYDKDF (reference sequence). The ends were cut back, 1 base at V and 4 bases at J, with 10 bases in the middle. CDR3 size: 15 residues.

The chain recombines TRBV7-2 with TRBJ1-6; D is undetermined. Trimming removed 5 bases from V and 6 bases from J, with 11 bases in between. Looked up from germline, CDR1 is SGHTA and CDR2 is FQGNSA. The CDR3 sequence is 14 residues long. The CDR3 is CASSPYAVNSPLHF. CDR3 coding DNA: TGTGCCAGCAGCCCCTACGCAGTTAATTCACCCCTCCACTTT.

The chain links TRBV9 to TRBJ2-6; no firm D call. Looked up from germline, CDR1 is SGDLS and CDR2 is YYNGEE. Trimming stripped 4 bases from V and 0 bases from J, with 8 bases between. The CDR3 has 15 amino acids. The CDR3, as DNA: TGTGCCAGCAGCATAATGAGCTCTGGGGCCAACGTCCTGACTTTC. Protein: CASSIMSSGANVLTF.